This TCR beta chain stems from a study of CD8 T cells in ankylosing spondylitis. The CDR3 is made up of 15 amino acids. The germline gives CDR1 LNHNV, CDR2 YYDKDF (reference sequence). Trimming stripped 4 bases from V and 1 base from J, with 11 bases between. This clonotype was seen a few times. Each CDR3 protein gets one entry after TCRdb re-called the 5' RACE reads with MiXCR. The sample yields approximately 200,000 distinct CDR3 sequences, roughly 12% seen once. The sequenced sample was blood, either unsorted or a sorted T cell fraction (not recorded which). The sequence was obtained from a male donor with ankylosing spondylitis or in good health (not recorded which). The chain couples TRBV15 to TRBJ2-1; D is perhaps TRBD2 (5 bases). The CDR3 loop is CATSIGSQSYNEQFF. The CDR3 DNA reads TGTGCCACCAGCATAGGGAGTCAGTCCTACAATGAGCAGTTCTTC.